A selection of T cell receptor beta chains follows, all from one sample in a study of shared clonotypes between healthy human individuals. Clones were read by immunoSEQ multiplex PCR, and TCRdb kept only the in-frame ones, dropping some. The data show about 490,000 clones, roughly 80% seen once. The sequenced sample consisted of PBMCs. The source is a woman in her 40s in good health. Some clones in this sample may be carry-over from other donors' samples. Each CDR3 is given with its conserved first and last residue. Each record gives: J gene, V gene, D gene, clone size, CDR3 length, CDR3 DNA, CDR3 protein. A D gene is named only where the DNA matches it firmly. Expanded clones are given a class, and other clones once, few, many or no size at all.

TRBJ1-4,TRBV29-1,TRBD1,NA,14,TGCAGCGTTGCAGTTGGACAGGGATCTGGAAAACTGTTTTTT,CSVAVGQGSGKLFF
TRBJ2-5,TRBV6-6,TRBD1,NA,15,TGTGCCAGCAAGGCCTCAGGGGGCCCTCAAGAGACCCAGTACTTC,CASKASGGPQETQYF
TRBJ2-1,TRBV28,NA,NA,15,TGTGCCAGCAGCCTCCGGGACTTCGGATACAATGAGCAGTTCTTC,CASSLRDFGYNEQFF
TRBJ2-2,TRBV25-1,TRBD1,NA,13,TGTGCCAGCAGAGTAACAGGGGTCGGGGAGCTGTTTTTT,CASRVTGVGELFF
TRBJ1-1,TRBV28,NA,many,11,TGTGCCAGCCTAACGGGCACTGAAGCTTTCTTT,CASLTGTEAFF
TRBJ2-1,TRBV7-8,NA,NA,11,TGTGCCAGCAGCTCAGCCTGGGAGCAGTTCTTC,CASSSAWEQFF
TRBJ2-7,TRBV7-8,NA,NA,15,TGTGCCAGCAGCTCGACGGACCGAAGCTCCTACGAGCAGTACTTC,CASSSTDRSSYEQYF
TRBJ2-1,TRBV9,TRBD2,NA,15,TGTGCCAGCAGCGTAGGTTTGCGGGAGGACGATGAGCAGTTCTTC,CASSVGLREDDEQFF
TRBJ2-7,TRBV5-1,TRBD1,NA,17,TGCGCCAGCAGCTTGGGCGGGACAGGGGCTGTTCCCTACGAGCAGTACTTC,CASSLGGTGAVPYEQYF
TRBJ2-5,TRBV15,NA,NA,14,TGTGCCACCAGCAGAGATCGAGGGGAAGAGACCCAGTACTTC,CATSRDRGEETQYF
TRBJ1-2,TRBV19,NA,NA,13,TGTGCCAGTAAGCCCGCAGGGTTCGATGGCTACACCTTC,CASKPAGFDGYTF
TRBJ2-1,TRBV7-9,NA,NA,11,TGTGCCAGCAGCTTAGCACATGAGCAGTTCTTC,CASSLAHEQFF
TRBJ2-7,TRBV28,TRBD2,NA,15,TGTGCCAGCACCCGATGGACTAGCGGGATCCACGAGCAGTACTTC,CASTRWTSGIHEQYF
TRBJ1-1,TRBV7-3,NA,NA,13,TGTGCCAGCAGCTTATCTAGGGGAACTGAAGCTTTCTTT,CASSLSRGTEAFF
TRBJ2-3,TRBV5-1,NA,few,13,TGCGCCAGCAGCTTAAGGGGGGCAGATACGCAGTATTTT,CASSLRGADTQYF
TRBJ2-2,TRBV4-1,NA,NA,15,TGCGCCAGCAGCCAAGTCCAAGGGATCACCGGGGAGCTGTTTTTT,CASSQVQGITGELFF
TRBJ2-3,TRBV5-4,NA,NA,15,TGTGCCACCGCCCCGAGGGGGTTTAGCACAGATACGCAGTATTTT,CATAPRGFSTDTQYF
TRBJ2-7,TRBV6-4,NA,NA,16,TGTGCCAGCAGTGTCCCAGCGGCCAATCACTCCTACGAGCAGTACTTC,CASSVPAANHSYEQYF
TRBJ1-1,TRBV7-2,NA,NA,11,TGTGGAGAATCCATGAACACTGAAGCTTTCTTT,CGESMNTEAFF
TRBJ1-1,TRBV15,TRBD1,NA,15,TGTGCCACCAGCAGGACGGGACAGCCAAACACTGAAGCTTTCTTT,CATSRTGQPNTEAFF
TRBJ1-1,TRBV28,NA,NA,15,TGTGCCAGCAGCCCGACGGGACGGGAGAAGTCTGAAGCTTTCTTT,CASSPTGREKSEAFF
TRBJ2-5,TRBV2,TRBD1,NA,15,TGTGCCAGCAGCGACGGACAGGGGGAACAAGAGACCCAGTACTTC,CASSDGQGEQETQYF
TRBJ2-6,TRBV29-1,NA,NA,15,TGCAGCGTTGGGAGGGGGACTTCTGGGGCCAACGTCCTGACTTTC,CSVGRGTSGANVLTF
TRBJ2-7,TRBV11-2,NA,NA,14,TGTGCCAGCAGCTTAGTGCAGGGATCCTACGAGCAGTACTTC,CASSLVQGSYEQYF
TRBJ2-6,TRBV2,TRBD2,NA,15,TGTGCCAGCAGTGAGGGACTAGCTGGGGCCAACGTCCTGACTTTC,CASSEGLAGANVLTF
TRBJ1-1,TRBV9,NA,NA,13,TGTGCCAGCAGCGTAGGAAGGAGTACTGAAGCTTTCTTT,CASSVGRSTEAFF
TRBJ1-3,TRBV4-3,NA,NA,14,TGCGCCAGCAGCTCAGGGAAAGGTGGAAACACCATATATTTT,CASSSGKGGNTIYF
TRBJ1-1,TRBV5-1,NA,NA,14,TGCGCCAGCAGCTTCTATGGGTCGAACACTGAAGCTTTCTTT,CASSFYGSNTEAFF
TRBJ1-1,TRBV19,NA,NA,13,TGTGCCAGTAGTATTGATCTAAACACTGAAGCTTTCTTT,CASSIDLNTEAFF
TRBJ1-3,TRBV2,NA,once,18,TGTGCCAGCAGTGAACCAACGGGGAAACAAAGCTCTGGAAACACCATATATTTT,CASSEPTGKQSSGNTIYF
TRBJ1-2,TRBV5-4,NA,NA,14,TGTGCCAGCAGCTTGGACACCTCTCTAGGTGGCTACACCTTC,CASSLDTSLGGYTF
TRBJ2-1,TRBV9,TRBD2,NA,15,TGTGCCAGCAGCGTAGGAGCGGGAGACCACAATGAGCAGTTCTTC,CASSVGAGDHNEQFF
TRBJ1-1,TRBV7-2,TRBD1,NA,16,TGTGCCAGCGCCAGCCCCCCGGGACAGAGAAACACTGAAGCTTTCTTT,CASASPPGQRNTEAFF
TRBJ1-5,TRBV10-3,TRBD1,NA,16,TGTGCCATCAGTGAGTCCGGACAGGGAGCAAACCAGCCCCAGCATTTT,CAISESGQGANQPQHF
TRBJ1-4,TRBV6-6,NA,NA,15,TGTGCCAGCACCCCCCCGGGTATTTTGGGCGAAAAACTGTTTTTT,CASTPPGILGEKLFF
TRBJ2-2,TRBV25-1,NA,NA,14,TGTGCCAGCAGTGTTCAGGGGAACACCGGGGAGCTGTTTTTT,CASSVQGNTGELFF
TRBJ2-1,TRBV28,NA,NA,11,TGTGCCAGCAGTCCAGGTTATGAGCAGTTCTTC,CASSPGYEQFF
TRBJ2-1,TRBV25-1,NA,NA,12,TGTGCCAGCAGCGAACGGGAGAATGAGCAGTTCTTC,CASSERENEQFF
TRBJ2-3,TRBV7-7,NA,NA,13,TGTGCCAGCAGCAAGTCTAGCACAGATACGCAGTATTTT,CASSKSSTDTQYF
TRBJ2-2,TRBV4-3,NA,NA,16,TGCGCCAGCAGCCAAGGTTTGGCTCAGAACACCGGGGAGCTGTTTTTT,CASSQGLAQNTGELFF
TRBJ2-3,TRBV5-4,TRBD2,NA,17,TGTGCCAGCAGCGGGCGGGGGGGCGGACCAGGCACAGATACGCAGTATTTT,CASSGRGGGPGTDTQYF
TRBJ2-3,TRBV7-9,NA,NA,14,TGTGCCAGCAGCTTCACAGCTAGCACAGATACGCAGTATTTT,CASSFTASTDTQYF
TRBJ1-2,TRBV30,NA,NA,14,TGTGCCTCCCCGCTGGGAGGGATCAGCGTTGGCTACACCTTC,CASPLGGISVGYTF
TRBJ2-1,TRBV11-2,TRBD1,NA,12,TGTGCCAGCAGCCTTGGGACAGATGAGCAGTTCTTC,CASSLGTDEQFF
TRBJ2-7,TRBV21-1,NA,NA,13,TGTGCCAGCAGCAAAGATTCCTCTAACGAGCAGTACTTC,CASSKDSSNEQYF
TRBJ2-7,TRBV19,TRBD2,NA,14,TGTGCCAGTAGTATATCGGGGGGGTTCCGTGAGCAGTACTTC,CASSISGGFREQYF
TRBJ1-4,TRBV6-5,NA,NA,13,TGTGCCACCACGGCAGCAACTAATGAAAAACTGTTTTTT,CATTAATNEKLFF
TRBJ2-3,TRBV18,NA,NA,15,TGTGCCAGCTCACCAGCTAGCGTGAGCACAGATACGCAGTATTTT,CASSPASVSTDTQYF
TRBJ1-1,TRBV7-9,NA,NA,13,TGTGCCAGCAGCTTAATGGCGGACACTGAAGCTTTCTTT,CASSLMADTEAFF
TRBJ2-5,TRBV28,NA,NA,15,TGTGCCAGCAGTTTATCCCCGTGGGGAAAAGAGACCCAGTACTTC,CASSLSPWGKETQYF
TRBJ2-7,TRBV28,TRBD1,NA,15,TGTGCCAGCAGTTCTACAGGGGACCCTTGGCTCGAGCAGTACTTC,CASSSTGDPWLEQYF
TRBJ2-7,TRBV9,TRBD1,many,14,TGTGCCAGCAGCCCCCGGACAGGGAATTACGAGCAGTACTTC,CASSPRTGNYEQYF
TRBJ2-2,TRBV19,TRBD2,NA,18,TGTGCCAGTAGTATAGTCCTAGCGGGAGGGGTGAACACCGGGGAGCTGTTTTTT,CASSIVLAGGVNTGELFF
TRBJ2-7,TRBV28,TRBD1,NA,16,TGTGCCAGCAGTTTATTTAGGACAGGGGCTACCTACGAGCAGTACTTC,CASSLFRTGATYEQYF
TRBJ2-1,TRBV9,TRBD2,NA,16,TGTGCCAGCAGCGTACTACCAGCGGGAGGGGGTAATGAGCAGTTCTTC,CASSVLPAGGGNEQFF
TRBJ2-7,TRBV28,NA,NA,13,TGTGCCAGCACTCCCGGGATGACCTACGAGCAGTACTTC,CASTPGMTYEQYF
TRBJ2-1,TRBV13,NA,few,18,TGTGCCAGCAGCCAGGGACTCGTCGAGCCCTCCTCCTACAATGAGCAGTTCTTC,CASSQGLVEPSSYNEQFF
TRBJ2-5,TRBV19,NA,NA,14,TGTGCCAGTAGTATCCGACTAGTAGGAGAGACCCAGTACTTC,CASSIRLVGETQYF
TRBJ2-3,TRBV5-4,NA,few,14,TGTGCCAGCAGCTTGGTCGGTCAAGGGGATACGCAGTATTTT,CASSLVGQGDTQYF
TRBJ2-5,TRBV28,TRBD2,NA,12,TGTGCCACGCTAGCGGGAGAAGAGACCCAGTACTTC,CATLAGEETQYF